This entry is about one TCR beta chain. The target antigen is unknown. The length of the CDR3 is 14 residues. Germline CDR1 reads KGHDR; CDR2 reads SFDVKD. V was pared by 9 bases and J by 1 base, with 9 bases between. This sample is drawn from a study of CD8 T cells in Susac syndrome. Peripheral blood CD8+ and CD4+ T cells were profiled by TCR beta sequencing. Study-wide findings and caveats: The authors found no clonal expansion in Susac syndrome CD4+ T cell repertoires.

Reverse transcription of roughly 0.5 to 1 ug RNA was carried out with random hexamers. With immunoSEQ multiplex PCR, TCR beta CDR3 was amplified across 54 Vbeta and 13 Jbeta. Using its own MiXCR run on the immunoSEQ multiplex PCR reads, TCRdb lists one record per CDR3 protein. There are approximately 190,000 distinct CDR3 sequences in the sample; 90% to 95% occur only once, and around 0.085% lies in the top ten. The receptor comes from a human donor with Susac syndrome. The chain links TRBV24-1 to TRBJ2-6; D is uncertain. Sequences were obtained from CD4+ T cells from PBMCs. DNA for the CDR3: TGTGCCACCGCTCCTCCGTCTGGGGCCAACGTCCTGACTTTC. Translating gives CATAPPSGANVLTF.